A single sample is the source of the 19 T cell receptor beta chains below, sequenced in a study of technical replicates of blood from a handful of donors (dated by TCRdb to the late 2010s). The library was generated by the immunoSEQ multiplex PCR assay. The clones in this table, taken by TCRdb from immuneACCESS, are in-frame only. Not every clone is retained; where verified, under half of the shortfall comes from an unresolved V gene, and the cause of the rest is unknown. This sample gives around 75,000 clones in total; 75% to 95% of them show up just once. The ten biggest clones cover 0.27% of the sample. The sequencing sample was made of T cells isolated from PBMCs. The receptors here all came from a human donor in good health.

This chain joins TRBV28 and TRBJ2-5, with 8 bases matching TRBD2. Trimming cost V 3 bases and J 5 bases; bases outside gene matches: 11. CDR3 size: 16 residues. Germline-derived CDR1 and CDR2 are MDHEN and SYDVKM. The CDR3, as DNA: TGTGCCAGCAGTTTGTATAGCGGGATGGTCGAGGAGACCCAGTACTTC. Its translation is CASSLYSGMVEETQYF. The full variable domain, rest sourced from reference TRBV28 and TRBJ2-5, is DVKVTQSSRYLVKRTGEKVFLECVQDMDHENMFWYRQDPGLGLRLIYFSYDVKMKEKGDIPEGYSVSREKKERFSLILESASTNQTSMYLCASSLYSGMVEETQYFGPGTRLLVL.

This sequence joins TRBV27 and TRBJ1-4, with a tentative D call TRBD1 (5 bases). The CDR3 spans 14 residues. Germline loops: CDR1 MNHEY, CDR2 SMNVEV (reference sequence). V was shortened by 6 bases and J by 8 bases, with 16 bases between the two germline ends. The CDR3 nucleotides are TGTGCCAGCAGCCACAGGATGGGCGAGGAAAAACTGTTTTTT. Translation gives CASSHRMGEEKLFF.

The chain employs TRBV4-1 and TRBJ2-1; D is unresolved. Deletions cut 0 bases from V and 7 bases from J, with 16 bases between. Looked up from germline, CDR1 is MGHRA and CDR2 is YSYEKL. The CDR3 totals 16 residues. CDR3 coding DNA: TGCGCCAGCAGCCAAGACTCAGCCGGCCTCGGGAATGAGCAGTTCTTC. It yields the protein CASSQDSAGLGNEQFF.

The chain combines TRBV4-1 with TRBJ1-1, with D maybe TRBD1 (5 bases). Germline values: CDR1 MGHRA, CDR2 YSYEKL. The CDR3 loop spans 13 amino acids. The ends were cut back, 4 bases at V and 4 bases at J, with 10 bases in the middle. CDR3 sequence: CASSRQGGTEAFF. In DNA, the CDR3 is TGCGCCAGCAGCCGGCAGGGTGGCACTGAAGCTTTCTTT.

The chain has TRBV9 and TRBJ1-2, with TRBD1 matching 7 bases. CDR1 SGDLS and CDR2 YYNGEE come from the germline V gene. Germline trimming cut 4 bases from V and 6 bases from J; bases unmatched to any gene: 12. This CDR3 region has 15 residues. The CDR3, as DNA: TGTGCCAGCAGCATCGGGACAGCCCATGCGAATGGCTACACCTTC. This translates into CASSIGTAHANGYTF.

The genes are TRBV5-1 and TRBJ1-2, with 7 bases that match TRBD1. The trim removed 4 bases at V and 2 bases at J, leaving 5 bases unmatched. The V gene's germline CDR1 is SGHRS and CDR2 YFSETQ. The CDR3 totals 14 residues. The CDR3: CASSIGTANYGYTF. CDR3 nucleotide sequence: TGCGCCAGCAGCATAGGGACAGCCAACTATGGCTACACCTTC.

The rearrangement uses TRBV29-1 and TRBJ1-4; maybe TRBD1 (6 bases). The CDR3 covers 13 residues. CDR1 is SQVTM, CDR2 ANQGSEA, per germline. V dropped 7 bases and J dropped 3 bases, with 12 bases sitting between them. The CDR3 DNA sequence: TGCAGCGCATCGACAGGAGCTAATGAAAAACTGTTTTTT. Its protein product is CSASTGANEKLFF.

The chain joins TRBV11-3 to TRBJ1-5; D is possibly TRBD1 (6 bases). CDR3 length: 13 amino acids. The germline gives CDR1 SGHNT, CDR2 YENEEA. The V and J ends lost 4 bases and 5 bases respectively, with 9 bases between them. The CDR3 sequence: CASSSDRDQPQHF. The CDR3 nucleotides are TGTGCCAGCAGCTCGGACAGAGATCAGCCCCAGCATTTT.

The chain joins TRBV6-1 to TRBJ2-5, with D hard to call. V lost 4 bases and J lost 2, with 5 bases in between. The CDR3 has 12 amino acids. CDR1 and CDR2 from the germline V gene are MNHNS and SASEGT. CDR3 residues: CASSARQETQYF. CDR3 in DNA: TGTGCCAGCAGTGCCAGACAAGAGACCCAGTACTTC.

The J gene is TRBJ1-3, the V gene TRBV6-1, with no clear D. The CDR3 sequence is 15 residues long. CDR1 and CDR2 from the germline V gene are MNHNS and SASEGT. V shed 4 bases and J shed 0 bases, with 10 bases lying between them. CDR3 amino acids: CASSALQSSGNTIYF. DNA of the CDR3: TGTGCCAGCAGTGCCCTACAGAGCTCTGGAAACACCATATATTTT.

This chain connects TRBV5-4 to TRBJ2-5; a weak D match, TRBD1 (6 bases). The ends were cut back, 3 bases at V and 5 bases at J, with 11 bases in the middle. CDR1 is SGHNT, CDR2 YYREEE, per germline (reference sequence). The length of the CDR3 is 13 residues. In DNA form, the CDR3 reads TGTGCCAGCAGCTCCAGGGGTTTCGAGACCCAGTACTTC. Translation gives CASSSRGFETQYF.

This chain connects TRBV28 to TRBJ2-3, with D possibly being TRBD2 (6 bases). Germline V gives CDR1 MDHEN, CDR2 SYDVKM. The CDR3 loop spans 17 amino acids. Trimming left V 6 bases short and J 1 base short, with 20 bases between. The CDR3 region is CASSIIPNGGGTDTQYF. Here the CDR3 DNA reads TGTGCCAGCAGCATTATCCCCAATGGAGGGGGCACAGATACGCAGTATTTT.

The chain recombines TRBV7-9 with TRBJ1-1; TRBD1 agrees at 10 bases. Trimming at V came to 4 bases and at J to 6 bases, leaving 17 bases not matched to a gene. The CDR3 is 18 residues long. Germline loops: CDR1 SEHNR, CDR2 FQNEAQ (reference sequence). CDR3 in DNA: TGTGCCAGCAGCTCTCAAATGACAGGGGGCACGTCGGTCGCTGAAGCTTTCTTT. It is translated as CASSSQMTGGTSVAEAFF.

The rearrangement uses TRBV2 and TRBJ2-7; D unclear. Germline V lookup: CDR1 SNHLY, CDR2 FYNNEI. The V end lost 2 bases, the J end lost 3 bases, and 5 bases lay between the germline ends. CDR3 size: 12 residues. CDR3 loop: CASSEINYEQYF. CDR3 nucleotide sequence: TGTGCCAGCAGTGAAATCAACTACGAGCAGTACTTC. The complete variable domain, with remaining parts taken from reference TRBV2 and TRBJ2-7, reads EPEVTQTPSHQVTQMGQEVILRCVPISNHLYFYWYRQILGQKVEFLVSFYNNEISEKSEIFDDQFSVERPDGSNFTLKIRSTKLEDSAMYFCASSEINYEQYFGPGTRLTVT.

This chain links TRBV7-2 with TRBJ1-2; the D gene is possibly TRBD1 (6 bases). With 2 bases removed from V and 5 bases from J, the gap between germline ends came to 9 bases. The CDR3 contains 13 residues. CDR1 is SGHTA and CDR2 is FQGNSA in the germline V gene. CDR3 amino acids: CASSLMTGYGYTF. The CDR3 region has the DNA TGTGCCAGCAGCTTAATGACAGGATATGGCTACACCTTC.

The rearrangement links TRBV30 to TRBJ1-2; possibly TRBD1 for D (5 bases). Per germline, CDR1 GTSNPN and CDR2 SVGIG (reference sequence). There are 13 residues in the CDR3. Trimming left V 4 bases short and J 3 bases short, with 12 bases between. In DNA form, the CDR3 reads TGTGCCTGGAACTGGGGGGGAGACTATGGCTACACCTTC. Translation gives CAWNWGGDYGYTF. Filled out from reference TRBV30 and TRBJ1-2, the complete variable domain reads SQTIHQWPATLVQPVGSPLSLECTVEGTSNPNLYWYRQAAGRGLQLLFYSVGIGQISSEVPQNLSASRPQDRQFILSSKKLLLSDSGFYLCAWNWGGDYGYTFGSGTRLTVV.

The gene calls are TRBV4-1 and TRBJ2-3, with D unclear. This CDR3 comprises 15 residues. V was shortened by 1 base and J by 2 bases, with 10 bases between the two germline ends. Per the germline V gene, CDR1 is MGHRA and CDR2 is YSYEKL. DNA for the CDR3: TGCGCCAGCAGCCAAGTTGTCCCTTTCACAGATACGCAGTATTTT. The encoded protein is CASSQVVPFTDTQYF.

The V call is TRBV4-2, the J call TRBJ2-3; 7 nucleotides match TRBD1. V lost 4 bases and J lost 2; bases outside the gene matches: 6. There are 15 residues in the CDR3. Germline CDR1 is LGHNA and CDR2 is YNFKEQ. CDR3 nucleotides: TGTGCCAGCAGCCTAGGACAGGAATACACAGATACGCAGTATTTT. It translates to CASSLGQEYTDTQYF.

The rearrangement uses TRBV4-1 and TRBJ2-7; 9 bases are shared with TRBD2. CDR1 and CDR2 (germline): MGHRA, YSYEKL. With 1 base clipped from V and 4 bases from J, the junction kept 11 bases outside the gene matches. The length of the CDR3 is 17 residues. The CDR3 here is CASSQATASGDQYEQYF. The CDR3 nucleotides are TGCGCCAGCAGCCAAGCAACCGCTAGCGGGGACCAATACGAGCAGTACTTC.